This T cell receptor beta chain was profiled in a study of blood T cell repertoires in COVID-19. Using immunoSEQ multiplex PCR, the repertoire was profiled, and TCRdb retains in-frame clones only, with some absent. The repertoire holds about 100,000 clones, with around 90% as singletons. The junction had 4 bases not matched to a gene; V was cut back by 3 bases and J by 5 bases. Germline V gene data show CDR1 as MDHEN and CDR2 as SYDVKM. The CDR3 covers 15 residues. This chain links TRBV28 with TRBJ2-1; 10 bases agree with TRBD2. The sequence was collected from a man over 45 with acute or convalescent COVID-19. Sample: peripheral blood. The DNA for the CDR3 is TGTGCCAGCAGTTTTCAGCGGGGGGGTGACAATGAGCAGTTCTTC. This gives the protein CASSFQRGGDNEQFF.